The rows below give T cell receptor beta chains drawn from one sample of a study of cytotoxic CD8 clonotypes in ibrutinib-treated CLL. The method was immunoSEQ multiplex PCR; TCRdb's version includes in-frame clones alone and lacks a portion of them. The data contain 110,000 to 150,000 clones, around three quarters of them singletons. This sample comprised PBMCs, obtained after 12 months of ibrutinib treatment. The receptors shown here come from a human donor with chronic lymphocytic leukemia. CDR3s include the opening cysteine and the closing phenylalanine or tryptophan. Fields, in order: V gene, D gene, clone size, J gene, CDR3 protein, CDR3 DNA. D genes are given only for firm matches. Rows give clone size only sometimes, using once, few, many, or a class for an expanded clone.

>TRBV11-2|TRBD2|NA|TRBJ2-3
CASSLGPRLAGGLDTQYF
TGTGCCAGCAGCTTAGGCCCGAGACTAGCGGGGGGGCTCGATACGCAGTATTTT
>TRBV7-9|NA|NA|TRBJ1-2
CASSLANYGYTF
TGTGCCAGCAGCTTAGCCAACTATGGCTACACCTTC
>TRBV7-2|NA|NA|TRBJ2-2
CASSSEISGELFF
TGTGCCAGCAGCTCAGAAATATCCGGGGAGCTGTTTTTT
>TRBV9|NA|NA|TRBJ1-1
CASSPRRKRANTEAFF
TGTGCCAGCAGCCCCCGTCGTAAGAGGGCGAACACTGAAGCTTTCTTT
>TRBV5-6|NA|once|TRBJ1-4
CASSLARGPGLFF
TGTGCCAGCAGCTTGGCCCGGGGCCCCGGGCTGTTTTTT
>TRBV10-3|TRBD2|NA|TRBJ2-5
CAISGTSAPQETQYF
TGTGCCATCAGCGGGACTAGCGCACCCCAAGAGACCCAGTACTTC
>TRBV28|NA|NA|TRBJ1-5
CASSERGWGQPQHF
TGTGCCAGCAGTGAACGGGGCTGGGGTCAGCCCCAGCATTTT
>TRBV7-9|NA|NA|TRBJ2-1
CASSLARLAFSYNEQFF
TGTGCCAGCAGCTTAGCGCGGCTAGCGTTTTCCTACAATGAGCAGTTCTTC
>TRBV20-1|NA|NA|TRBJ2-4
CSAPTWDIQYF
TGCAGTGCGCCGACGTGGGACATTCAGTACTTC
>TRBV6-6|TRBD1|few|TRBJ1-5
CASSYGQGGQPQHF
TGTGCCAGCAGTTACGGACAGGGTGGACAGCCCCAGCATTTT
>TRBV4-3|NA|NA|TRBJ2-7
CASSLSQGTTYEQYF
TGCGCCAGCAGCCTATCACAGGGAACCACCTACGAGCAGTACTTC
>TRBV4-2|NA|NA|TRBJ2-2
CASSQDHGGGGNTGELFF
TGTGCCAGCAGCCAAGATCACGGGGGCGGGGGGAACACCGGGGAGCTGTTTTTT
>TRBV19|NA|once|TRBJ2-7
CASSSTKNGPYEQYF
TGTGCCAGTAGTTCGACAAAGAATGGCCCCTACGAGCAGTACTTC
>TRBV5-1|TRBD2|NA|TRBJ2-7
CASSLNPSGGAYEQYF
TGCGCCAGCAGCTTGAACCCTAGCGGGGGAGCCTACGAGCAGTACTTC
>TRBV27|NA|NA|TRBJ1-1
CASSWGTGGVAEAFF
TGTGCCAGCAGTTGGGGGACTGGGGGGGTTGCTGAAGCTTTCTTT
>TRBV5-6|NA|NA|TRBJ2-1
CASSFSVDEQFF
TGTGCCAGCAGCTTTTCGGTGGATGAGCAGTTCTTC
>TRBV19|NA|NA|TRBJ2-7
CASSISGLYSYEQYF
TGTGCCAGTAGTATAAGCGGGCTATACTCCTACGAGCAGTACTTC
>TRBV10-3|TRBD2|NA|TRBJ2-7
CAISISGASYEQYF
TGTGCCATCAGTATTAGCGGGGCCTCCTACGAGCAGTACTTC
>TRBV28|TRBD2|NA|TRBJ2-7
CASRKGLAGAYEQYF
TGTGCCAGCAGAAAGGGACTAGCGGGGGCCTACGAGCAGTACTTC
>TRBV11-3|TRBD1|NA|TRBJ2-1
CASSSGQGTYNEQFF
TGTGCCAGCAGCTCGGGACAGGGGACGTACAATGAGCAGTTCTTC